This T cell receptor (beta chain) derives from a study of T cells in Graves' hyperthyroidism and ophthalmopathy. General observations from the study: Ophthalmopathy stood apart from stable hyperthyroidism in a 13 V-J model. Blood samples included most of the expanded thyroid clonotypes exceeding 0.001.

This clonotype was recorded many times. The target antigen is unknown. RNA transcripts were the template for amplifying TCR beta CDR3 regions. First-round RT-PCR targeting the TCR CDR3 was performed with the HTBI primer set. TCRdb redid the calling of the multiplex PCR reads with MiXCR, one entry per CDR3 protein. The sample includes 700,000 to 850,000 distinct CDR3 sequences, 35% seen only once; the top ten take less than 40%. V was pared by 3 bases and J by 5 bases, with 8 bases between. Germline V gene data show CDR1 as DFQATT and CDR2 as SNEGSKA (reference sequence). This CDR3 contains 13 residues.

The sample comprised blood. The origin of this receptor is a woman between 40 and 50 years old with Graves' hyperthyroidism. J is TRBJ1-6 and V is TRBV20-1; no clear D gene. The CDR3: CSARKTDNSPLHF. The CDR3 region has the DNA TGCAGTGCTAGGAAAACAGATAATTCACCCCTCCACTTT.